Each of the 4 T cell receptor beta chains below was sequenced from the same sample in a study of cytomegalovirus exposure and HLA in healthy donors. Researchers ran the PCR with 60 Vbeta and 13 Jbeta primers. Produced via immunoSEQ multiplex PCR; TCRdb's table is partial and in-frame only. The sample records 130,000 to 150,000 clones, about 76% being singletons. Sequenced sample: PBMCs. The receptors were gathered from a man aged 18 to 29 in good health and CMV-seronegative.

The table lists this clone with a few counts. The chain carries TRBV10-3 and TRBJ2-2, with 7 bases identical to TRBD2. Germline trimming cut 10 bases from V and 4 bases from J; bases unmatched to any gene: 12. The germline CDR1 and CDR2 sequences are ENHRY and SYGVKD. The CDR3 has 15 residues. The CDR3 reads CATREGPSGTGELFF. In DNA form, the CDR3 reads TGTGCCACCAGGGAGGGTCCTAGCGGCACCGGGGAGCTGTTTTTT.

Remarks on this clone: In this CDR3 the conserved last residue, phenylalanine or tryptophan, is missing, so a read error is likely. This chain joins TRBV27 and TRBJ2-7; a possible D gene is TRBD1 (6 bases). The CDR3 has 20 amino acids. Germline assignment: CDR1 MNHEY and CDR2 SMNVEV (reference sequence). Trimming removed 6 bases at V and 2 bases at J, with 32 bases between. The CDR3 sequence is CASSPTRDKSFRAKTYEQYL. The DNA of the CDR3 is TGTGCCAGCAGCCCTACCCGGGACAAGAGTTTTCGGGCCAAAACCTACGAGCAGTACCTC.

This clone has just a few counts. V usage is TRBV7-7 and J usage is TRBJ1-4; 11 bases line up with TRBD1. J gave up 2 bases and V 1 base, and 6 bases lay outside the gene matches. Germline CDR1 and CDR2: SSHAT and FNYEAQ (reference sequence). The CDR3 covers 18 residues. CDR3: CASSLVRDRGKTNEKLFF. The CDR3 DNA sequence: TGTGCCAGCAGCTTAGTTCGGGACAGGGGGAAGACTAATGAAAAACTGTTTTTT.

The chain joins TRBV10-1 to TRBJ1-1; 7 nucleotides match TRBD1. The CDR3 consists of 14 residues. From germline, CDR1 is WNHNN and CDR2 SYGVQD (reference sequence). V dropped 2 bases and J dropped 5; count of bases not matched to a gene: 5. CDR3 nucleotides: TGCGCCAGCAGTGAGACAGGGGAAGGGACTGAAGCTTTCTTT. It yields the protein CASSETGEGTEAFF.